The clone carrying this TCR beta chain occurred a few times. Its matching antigen is unknown. CDR1 and CDR2 (germline): SGHRS, YFSETQ. The ends were cut back, 0 bases at V and 7 bases at J, with 8 bases in the middle. This CDR3 spans 14 amino acids. The data are from a study of vaccination effects on CD4 cells after COVID-19. Antigen-specific CD4+ T cells were expanded (with viral peptide pools) by the ViraFEST assay ahead of sequencing. Culturing for about 10 days preceded CD4+ T cell isolation. Participants were given two doses of BNT162b2 or mRNA-1273 vaccine. Study results and caveats: The study, lacking early post-infection timepoints, had few convalescent patients. Only 1 of 255 vaccine-induced clones from healthy vaccinees cross-reacted with common cold coronaviruses. Among infection- and vaccine-induced clones, marked clonal contraction occurred late after vaccination.

Clones were sequenced by immunoSEQ multiplex PCR, and TCRdb holds only the in-frame ones, with some missing. Seen here are 75,000 to 100,000 clones, around four fifths observed once, and the top ten hold more than 0.85%. The sequenced sample was CD4+ T cells from PBMCs cultured with HCoV-OC43 spike peptides, obtained after COVID-19 vaccination. Indicated subset: HCoV-OC43 spike overlapping peptide pool stimulation. This TCR came from a human donor who received a COVID-19 vaccine. The V and J genes are TRBV5-1 and TRBJ1-6; no reliable D call. CDR3 nucleotide sequence: TGCGCCAGCAGCTTGGAGGGCTCCAATTCACCCCTCCACTTT. It encodes CASSLEGSNSPLHF.